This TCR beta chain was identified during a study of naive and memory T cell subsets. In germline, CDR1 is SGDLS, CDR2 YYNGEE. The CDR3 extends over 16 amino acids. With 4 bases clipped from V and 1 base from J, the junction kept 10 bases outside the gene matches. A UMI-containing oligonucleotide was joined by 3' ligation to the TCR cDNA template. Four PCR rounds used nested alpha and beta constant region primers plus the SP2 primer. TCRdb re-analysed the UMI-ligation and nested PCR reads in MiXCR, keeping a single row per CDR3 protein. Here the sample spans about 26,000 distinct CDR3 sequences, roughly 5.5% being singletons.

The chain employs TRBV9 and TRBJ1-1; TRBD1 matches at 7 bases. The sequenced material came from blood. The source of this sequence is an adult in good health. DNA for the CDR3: TGTGCCAGCAGCCTCGGCCCAGGGGGGAGGAACACTGAAGCTTTCTTT. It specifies CASSLGPGGRNTEAFF.